One sample yielded the 22 T cell receptor beta chains listed below, sequenced in a study of control samples from healthy donors and cancer patients. Generated by immunoSEQ multiplex PCR, the TCRdb table keeps only in-frame clones and is missing some. The sample consists of 150,000 or so clones, approximately 94% of them appearing once. Sequencing was carried out using blood. The receptor set was obtained from a woman in her forties in good health.

The chain carries TRBV5-1 and TRBJ2-1; 8 bases line up with TRBD1. V dropped 4 bases and J dropped 6; count of bases not matched to a gene: 6. Germline CDR1 and CDR2: SGHRS and YFSETQ. This CDR3 is built from 14 residues. DNA of the CDR3: TGCGCCAGCAGCGACCGGGGGACAGGCAATGAGCAGTTCTTC. This translates into CASSDRGTGNEQFF.

This clone was picked up a small number of times. V usage is TRBV5-6 and J usage is TRBJ1-2; 9 nucleotides align to TRBD1. V gave up 4 bases and J gave up 2 bases; unmatched junction bases: 6. CDR1 is SGHDT and CDR2 is YYEEEE in the germline V gene. The CDR3 is made up of 15 amino acids. The CDR3 DNA sequence: TGTGCCAGCAGCCCATGGGACAGGGTGAACTATGGCTACACCTTC. Protein product: CASSPWDRVNYGYTF. The variable domain in full, completed from reference TRBV5-6 and TRBJ1-2, reads DAGVTQSPTHLIKTRGQQVTLRCSPKSGHDTVSWYQQALGQGPQFIFQYYEEEERQRGNFPDRFSGHQFPNYSSELNVNALLLGDSALYLCASSPWDRVNYGYTFGSGTRLTVV.

The rearrangement links TRBV7-2 to TRBJ1-2, with D possibly matching TRBD1 (6 bases). Between the trimmed V and J ends, which lost 5 bases and 5 bases, there was a span of 15 bases. The germline CDR1 and CDR2 sequences are SGHTA and FQGNSA. This CDR3 comprises 14 residues. In DNA form, the CDR3 reads TGTGCCAGCAGCGTGACAGGCACTGGGTATGGCTACACCTTC. Amino acids: CASSVTGTGYGYTF.

The rearrangement uses TRBV9 and TRBJ1-3; possible D gene TRBD1, 5 bases. V lost 0 bases to trimming and J lost 2 bases, with 9 bases between them. The germline V gene encodes CDR1 SGDLS and CDR2 YYNGEE. The CDR3 length is 15 residues. CDR3 sequence (DNA): TGTGCCAGCAGCGTAGCGGGGGGAGCTGGAAACACCATATATTTT. Translated, it gives CASSVAGGAGNTIYF.

Only one count was recorded for this clone. The V gene is TRBV5-6, the J gene TRBJ1-2; TRBD1 matches 8 bases. The CDR3 loop spans 14 amino acids. Germline V gives CDR1 SGHDT, CDR2 YYEEEE. Trimming took 4 bases from V and 0 from J; bases not matched to a gene: 2. The CDR3 region has the DNA TGTGCCAGCAGCATACAGGGGGCTAACTATGGCTACACCTTC. It encodes CASSIQGANYGYTF. The full variable domain, its missing parts supplied by reference TRBV5-6 and TRBJ1-2, is DAGVTQSPTHLIKTRGQQVTLRCSPKSGHDTVSWYQQALGQGPQFIFQYYEEEERQRGNFPDRFSGHQFPNYSSELNVNALLLGDSALYLCASSIQGANYGYTFGSGTRLTVV.

On this clone: At one end the junction does not follow the germline gene, possibly because of a read error. This chain links TRBV5-5 with TRBJ2-1, with TRBD2 matching over 14 bases. CDR3 size: 19 residues. Looked up from germline, CDR1 is SGHKS and CDR2 is YYEKEE (reference sequence). The CDR3: CARSAGGLAGASSYNEQFF. As DNA, the CDR3 is TGTGCCCGCAGCGCGGGGGGACTAGCGGGGGCTAGCTCCTACAATGAGCAGTTCTTC.

This chain uses TRBV2 with TRBJ1-2; TRBD1 might be the D (6 bases). Trimming took 4 bases from V and 2 from J, leaving 14 bases between them. The CDR3 covers 15 residues. Per germline, CDR1 SNHLY and CDR2 FYNNEI. CDR3 bases: TGTGCCAGCAGTGCGGCGGGACAAGGCAACTATGGCTACACCTTC. Protein: CASSAAGQGNYGYTF.

This sequence joins TRBV6-5 and TRBJ1-1; tentative D call: TRBD1 (6 bases). Germline values: CDR1 MNHEY, CDR2 SVGAGI. The CDR3 runs to 14 residues. Trimming took 7 bases from V and 5 from J, leaving 17 bases between them. CDR3 nucleotide sequence: TGTGCCAGCAAAGGTCAGGGGATCAGTACTGAAGCTTTCTTT. This gives the protein CASKGQGISTEAFF.

This clone has only one observation. V gene TRBV29-1 combines with J gene TRBJ1-5; 7 nucleotides align to TRBD1. The CDR3 spans 15 residues. In germline, CDR1 is SQVTM, CDR2 ANQGSEA. Trimming at V came to 4 bases and at J to 1 base, leaving 7 bases not matched to a gene. CDR3 region: CSVGLTGVSNQPQHF. The CDR3 coding sequence is TGCAGCGTTGGCCTCACAGGGGTGAGCAATCAGCCCCAGCATTTT.

V is TRBV9 and J is TRBJ1-6; D is ambiguous. The V and J ends lost 2 bases and 9 bases respectively, with 15 bases between them. CDR1 SGDLS and CDR2 YYNGEE come from the germline V gene. The CDR3 extends over 15 amino acids. CDR3 region: CASSVSGLVGSPLHF. CDR3 DNA sequence: TGTGCCAGCAGCGTTTCCGGTTTAGTGGGTTCACCCCTCCACTTT.

This chain uses TRBV5-5 with TRBJ2-7; 12 bases map to TRBD2. The germline V gene has CDR1 SGHKS and CDR2 YYEKEE (reference sequence). V shed 7 bases and J 7 bases; nucleotides not matched to a gene: 6. This CDR3 has 13 residues. The CDR3 coding sequence is TGTGCCAGCGCGCGACTAGCGGGAGAGGAGCAGTACTTC. Amino acids: CASARLAGEEQYF.

The V gene is TRBV19, the J gene TRBJ2-2; D not resolved. The germline V gene has CDR1 LNHDA and CDR2 SQIVND (reference sequence). V lost 7 bases to trimming and J lost 0 bases, with 9 bases between them. The CDR3 is 14 residues long. CDR3 loop: CASIGQPNTGELFF. The CDR3, as DNA: TGTGCCAGTATTGGCCAGCCGAACACCGGGGAGCTGTTTTTT.

The rearrangement joins TRBV12-3 or TRBV12-4 to TRBJ2-1; D ambiguous. Trimming took 3 bases from V and 6 from J, leaving 9 bases between them. The CDR3 runs to 13 residues. This CDR3 reads CASSFSAPNEQFF. In DNA, the CDR3 is TGTGCCAGCAGTTTTTCTGCACCCAATGAGCAGTTCTTC.

This chain links TRBV11-2 with TRBJ2-3; possible D gene TRBD2, 6 bases. The CDR3 spans 16 residues. V was pared by 1 base and J by 8 bases, with 19 bases between. The V gene's germline CDR1 is SGHAT and CDR2 FQNNGV. CDR3 DNA: TGTGCCAGCAGCTTAGCTATGGGACTGCGTCAGGGTACGCAGTATTTT. The encoded protein is CASSLAMGLRQGTQYF.

The chain recombines TRBV13 with TRBJ1-1; tentative D call: TRBD1 (6 bases). From germline, CDR1 is PRHDT and CDR2 FYEKMQ (reference sequence). Trimming pared 8 bases from V and 1 base from J, leaving 14 bases between. The CDR3 extends over 14 amino acids. Here the CDR3 reads CASVAGGQNTEAFF. As DNA, the CDR3 is TGTGCCAGCGTGGCCGGGGGGCAGAACACTGAAGCTTTCTTT.

V usage is TRBV7-9 and J usage is TRBJ2-7; TRBD2 matches at 11 bases. J lost 1 base, V lost 5 bases, and 4 bases had no gene match. This CDR3 is built from 15 residues. Germline CDR1 reads SEHNR; CDR2 reads FQNEAQ (reference sequence). The CDR3 protein is CASSDLAGGSYEQYF. CDR3 in DNA: TGTGCCAGCAGCGACCTAGCGGGAGGATCCTACGAGCAGTACTTC.

The rearrangement joins TRBV3-1 (or the pseudogene TRBV3-2) to TRBJ2-3, with 9 positions matching TRBD2. Germline V gene sequence: CDR1 LGHDT, CDR2 YNNKEL (reference sequence). This CDR3 spans 16 amino acids. The V gene end was trimmed by 3 bases and the J gene end by 4 bases; junction bases not matched to a gene: 8. The CDR3 nucleotides read TGTGCCAGCAGCCACCCCGGAGCGGGGGGCGCAGATACGCAGTATTTT. Translation: CASSHPGAGGADTQYF.

The J gene is TRBJ2-7, the V gene TRBV7-2; 11 bases align to TRBD1. Germline CDR1 reads SGHTA; CDR2 reads FQGNSA. V trimming: 6 bases; J trimming: 3 bases; junction bases outside the gene matches: 10. This CDR3 contains 16 residues. CDR3 coding DNA: TGTGCCAGCAGTCAGGGGTGGGGACAGGGGGTCTACGAGCAGTACTTC. This sequence encodes CASSQGWGQGVYEQYF.

The rearrangement links TRBV19 to TRBJ1-6; TRBD1 is a possible D gene (6 bases). V was trimmed by 5 bases and J by 8 bases, leaving 16 bases between them. CDR1 and CDR2 (germline): LNHDA, SQIVND (reference sequence). This CDR3 spans 15 amino acids. DNA for the CDR3: TGTGCCAGTAGTTCCCGGACAGCAAATGATTCACCCCTCCACTTT. As protein: CASSSRTANDSPLHF.

The rearrangement links TRBV18 to TRBJ1-5, with unresolved D. V lost 2 bases and J lost 0, with 5 bases in between. The CDR3 is 14 amino acids. Germline CDR1 is KGHSH and CDR2 is LQKENI. The CDR3 DNA reads as TGTGCCAGCTCACCAGGGTATAGCAATCAGCCCCAGCATTTT. This sequence encodes CASSPGYSNQPQHF.

This chain links TRBV28 with TRBJ1-4, with unresolved D. Germline CDR1 is MDHEN and CDR2 is SYDVKM. Trimming removed 1 base at V and 0 bases at J, with 15 bases between. The CDR3 is 18 residues long. CDR3 DNA sequence: TGTGCCAGCAGTTTATTAACCGGGGTCGGGGCAACTAATGAAAAACTGTTTTTT. It translates to CASSLLTGVGATNEKLFF.

The chain combines TRBV5-4 with TRBJ2-7, with no clear D. The CDR3 length is 11 residues. V was cut by 1 base and J by 7 bases, with 6 bases left in between. Germline assignment: CDR1 SGHNT and CDR2 YYREEE (reference sequence). This CDR3 reads CASSLMAEQYF. DNA of the CDR3: TGTGCCAGCAGCTTGATGGCGGAGCAGTACTTC.